The T cell receptor (beta chain) described here comes from a study of regulatory T cells in long-lasting Graves disease. At least ten counts were recorded for this clonotype. As to time point: persistent/refractory GD, antithyroid drugs over 5 years with positive TRAb. RNA from PBMCs was the source of the TCR library. With 4 bases clipped from V and 1 base from J, the junction kept 9 bases outside the gene matches. Germline V gene lookup returns CDR1 KGHDR and CDR2 SFDVKD. CDR3 length: 17 residues. Arm-PCR with iRepertoire HTBI primers amplified the CDR3 regions for these TCR beta libraries. A single record per CDR3 protein comes from TCRdb applying MiXCR to the multiplex PCR reads. This table has a few hundred thousand distinct CDR3 sequences, roughly 21% appearing once.

The sample here was peripheral blood mononuclear cells (PBMCs), taken when the disease was refractory, from a patient treated with antithyroid drugs. The V call is TRBV24-1, the J call TRBJ1-2, with 9 positions matching TRBD1. The sequence derives from a female donor with Graves disease. The CDR3: CATSDAGYRGLNYGYTF. CDR3 sequence (DNA): TGTGCCACCAGTGACGCTGGATACAGGGGGCTTAACTATGGCTACACCTTC.